This T cell receptor beta chain was recovered during a study of blood T cell repertoires in COVID-19. Whole-study context: From the United States, Italy and Spain came samples of acute and convalescent COVID-19. PBMCs, B-cell-depleted T cells, or T cells provided the cDNA or gDNA that made up the material.

Seattle patients were enrolled during active infection and followed longitudinally. Per the study methods: Cell counts per sample came from amplifying reference gene primers. Sequencing used immunoSEQ multiplex PCR; TCRdb keeps in-frame clones, though not all of them. V, J and clone size are taken as reported in that table, and D and trimming were inferred from the DNA itself. The sample lists roughly 120,000 clones, about 94% seen once, with roughly 2.1% in the top ten. Sequencing input: peripheral blood. The clonotype comes from a man aged 50-60 years with COVID-19, enrolled during active disease.

The CDR3 DNA is TGTGCCAGCAGTTTATCGAGGCCAGCTGCCGGCAATGAGCAGTTCTTC. This sequence encodes CASSLSRPAAGNEQFF. V gene TRBV27 combines with J gene TRBJ2-1; D is undetermined. The germline V gene has CDR1 MNHEY and CDR2 SMNVEV (reference sequence). CDR3 size: 16 residues. The V end lost 0 bases, the J end lost 6 bases, and 15 bases lay between the germline ends.